Sequencing of this T cell receptor beta chain was carried out in a study of T cell responses to AZD1222 COVID-19 vaccine. The table came from immunoSEQ multiplex PCR; TCRdb's copy has only in-frame clones and leaves some out. The data show about 97,000 clones, 86% seen once. V lost 6 bases and J lost 4, with 16 bases in between. The CDR3 is 15 residues long. Germline CDR1 SNHLY, CDR2 FYNNEI. On this clone: What it recognizes is unknown.

Points from the study as a whole: Of spike-specific TCRs, nearly half reportedly target regions left unmutated in variants. Donors, mostly white British, included more females; clonal diversity was possibly underestimated.

The chain uses TRBV2 and TRBJ2-1; D is perhaps TRBD2 (6 bases). The clonotype comes from an adult in good health. The sample was peripheral blood, taken on day 0 of AZD1222 vaccination. CDR3 in amino acids: CASSETRNGYNEQFF. As DNA, the CDR3 is TGTGCCAGCAGCGAGACTAGGAACGGTTACAATGAGCAGTTCTTC.